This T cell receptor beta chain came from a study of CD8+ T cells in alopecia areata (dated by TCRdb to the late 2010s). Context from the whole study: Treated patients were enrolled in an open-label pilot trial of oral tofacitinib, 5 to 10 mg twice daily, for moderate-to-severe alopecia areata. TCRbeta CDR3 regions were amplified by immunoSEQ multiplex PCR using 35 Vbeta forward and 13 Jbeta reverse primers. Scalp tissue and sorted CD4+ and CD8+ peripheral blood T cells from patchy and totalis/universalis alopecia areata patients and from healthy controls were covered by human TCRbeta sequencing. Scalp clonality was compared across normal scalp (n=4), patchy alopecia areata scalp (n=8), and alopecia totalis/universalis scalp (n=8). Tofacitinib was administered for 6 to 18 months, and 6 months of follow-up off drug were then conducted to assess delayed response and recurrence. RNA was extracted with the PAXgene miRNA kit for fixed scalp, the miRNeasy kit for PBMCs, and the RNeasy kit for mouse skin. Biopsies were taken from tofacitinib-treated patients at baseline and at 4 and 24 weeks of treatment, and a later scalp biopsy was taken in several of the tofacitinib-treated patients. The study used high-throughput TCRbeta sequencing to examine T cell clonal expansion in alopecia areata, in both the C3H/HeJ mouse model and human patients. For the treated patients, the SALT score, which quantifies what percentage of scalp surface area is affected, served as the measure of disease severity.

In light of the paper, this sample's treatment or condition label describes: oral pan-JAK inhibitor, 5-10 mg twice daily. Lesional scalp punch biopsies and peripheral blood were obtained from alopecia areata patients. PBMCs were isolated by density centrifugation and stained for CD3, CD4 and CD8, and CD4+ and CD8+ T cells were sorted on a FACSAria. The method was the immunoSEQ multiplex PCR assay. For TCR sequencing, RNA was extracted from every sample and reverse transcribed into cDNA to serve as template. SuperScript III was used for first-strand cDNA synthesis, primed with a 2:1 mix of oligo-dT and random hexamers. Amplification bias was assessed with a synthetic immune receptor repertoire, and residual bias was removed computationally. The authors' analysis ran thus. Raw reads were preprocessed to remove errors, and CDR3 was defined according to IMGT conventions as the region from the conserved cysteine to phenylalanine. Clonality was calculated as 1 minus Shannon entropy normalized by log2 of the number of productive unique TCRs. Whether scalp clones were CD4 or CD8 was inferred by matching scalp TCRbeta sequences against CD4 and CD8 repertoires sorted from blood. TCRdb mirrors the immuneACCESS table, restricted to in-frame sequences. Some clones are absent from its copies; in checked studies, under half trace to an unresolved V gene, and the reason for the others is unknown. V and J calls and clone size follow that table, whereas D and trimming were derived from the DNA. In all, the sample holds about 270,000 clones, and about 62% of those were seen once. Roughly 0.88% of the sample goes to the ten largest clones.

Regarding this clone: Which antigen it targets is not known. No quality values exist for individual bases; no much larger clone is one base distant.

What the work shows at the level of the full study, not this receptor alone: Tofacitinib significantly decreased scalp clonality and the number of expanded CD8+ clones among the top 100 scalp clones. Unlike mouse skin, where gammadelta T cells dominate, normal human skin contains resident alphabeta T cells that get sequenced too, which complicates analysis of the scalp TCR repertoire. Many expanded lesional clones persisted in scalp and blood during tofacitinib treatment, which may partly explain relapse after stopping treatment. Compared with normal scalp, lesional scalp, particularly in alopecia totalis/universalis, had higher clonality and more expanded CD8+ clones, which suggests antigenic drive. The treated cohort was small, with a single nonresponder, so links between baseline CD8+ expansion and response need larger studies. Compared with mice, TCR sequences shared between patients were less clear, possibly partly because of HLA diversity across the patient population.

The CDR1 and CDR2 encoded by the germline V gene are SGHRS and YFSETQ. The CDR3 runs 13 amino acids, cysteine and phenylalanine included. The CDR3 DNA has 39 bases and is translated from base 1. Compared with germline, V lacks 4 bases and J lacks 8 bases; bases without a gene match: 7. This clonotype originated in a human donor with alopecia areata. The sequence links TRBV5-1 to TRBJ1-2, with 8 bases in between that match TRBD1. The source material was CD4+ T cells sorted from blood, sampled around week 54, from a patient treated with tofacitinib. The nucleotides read TGCGCCAGCAGCCAACAGGGGGTCGACGGCTACACCTTC. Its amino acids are CASSQQGVDGYTF.